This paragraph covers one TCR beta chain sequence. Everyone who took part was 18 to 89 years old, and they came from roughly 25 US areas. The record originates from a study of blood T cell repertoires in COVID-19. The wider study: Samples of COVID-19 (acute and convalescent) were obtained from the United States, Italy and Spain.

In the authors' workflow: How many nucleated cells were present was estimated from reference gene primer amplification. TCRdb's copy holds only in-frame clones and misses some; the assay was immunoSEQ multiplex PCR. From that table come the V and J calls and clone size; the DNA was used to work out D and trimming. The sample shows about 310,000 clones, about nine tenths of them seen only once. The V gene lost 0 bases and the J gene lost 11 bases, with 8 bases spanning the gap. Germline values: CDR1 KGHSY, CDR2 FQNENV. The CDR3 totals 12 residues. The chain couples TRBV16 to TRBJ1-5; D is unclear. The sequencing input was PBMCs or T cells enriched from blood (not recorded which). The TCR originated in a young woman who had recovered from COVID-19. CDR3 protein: CASSQSHRAQHF. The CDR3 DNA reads TGTGCCAGCAGCCAATCTCACAGAGCCCAGCATTTT.